Following are 3 T cell receptor beta chains from one sample sequenced in a study of blood T cell repertoires in COVID-19. Here immunoSEQ multiplex PCR was the method, and the copy in TCRdb shows in-frame clones only, minus some. The repertoire holds under 250,000 clones, with approximately 80% as singletons. Sequenced input: peripheral blood. The receptors derive from a woman between 70 and 85 years old with acute or convalescent COVID-19.

This rearrangement joins TRBV29-1 to TRBJ1-2, with 7 bases that match TRBD1. V dropped 7 bases and J dropped 4; count of bases not matched to a gene: 3. The CDR3 runs 11 residues. The germline gives CDR1 SQVTM, CDR2 ANQGSEA. The CDR3 nucleotides read TGCAGCGCAGGGGGTGGCTATGGCTACACCTTC. It yields the protein CSAGGGYGYTF. Variable domain in full (rest from reference TRBV29-1 and TRBJ1-2): SAVISQKPSRDICQRGTSLTIQCQVDSQVTMMFWYRQQPGQSLTLIATANQGSEATYESGFVIDKFPISRPNLTFSTLTVSNMSPEDSSIYLCSAGGGYGYTFGSGTRLTVV.

This clone showed up just a few times. CDR3 protein: CASSLTGGWGETQYF. The CDR3 DNA sequence: TGCGCCAGCAGCTTAACAGGGGGCTGGGGAGAGACCCAGTACTTC. The rearrangement joins TRBV5-1 to TRBJ2-5; 9 bases are a match to TRBD1. Per the germline V gene, CDR1 is SGHRS and CDR2 is YFSETQ. V gave up 2 bases and J gave up 4 bases; unmatched junction bases: 6. The CDR3 has 15 residues. The variable domain in full, completed from reference TRBV5-1 and TRBJ2-5, reads KAGVTQTPRYLIKTRGQQVTLSCSPISGHRSVSWYQQTPGQGLQFLFEYFSETQRNKGNFPGRFSGRQFSNSRSEMNVSTLELGDSALYLCASSLTGGWGETQYFGPGTRLLVL.

CDR3 bases: TGTGCCAGCAGTTCGGGCAATCAGCCCCAGCATTTT. Protein: CASSSGNQPQHF. The J gene is TRBJ1-5, the V gene TRBV28; D unresolved. The CDR3 totals 12 residues. Germline V gene data show CDR1 as MDHEN and CDR2 as SYDVKM. The V end lost 4 bases, the J end lost 2 bases, and 3 bases lay between the germline ends.